These T cell receptor beta chains were read from a single sample in a study of control samples from healthy donors and cancer patients. The assay was immunoSEQ multiplex PCR, and TCRdb's table has in-frame clones only and misses some. The table has 100,000 or so clones, about 90% seen once. The sample comprised blood. The receptors come from a woman in her forties or fifties in good health. Each CDR3 is given with its conserved first and last residue. Fields, in order: J gene, V gene, clone size, D gene, CDR3 protein, CDR3 DNA. D genes are given only for firm matches. Clone sizes are given selectively: once, few, many, or a class where the clone is expanded.

>TRBJ1-2|TRBV9|.|.
CASSGPGGRSINYGYTF
TGTGCCAGCAGCGGCCCAGGAGGACGGAGCATTAACTATGGCTACACCTTC
>TRBJ1-1|TRBV12-3/TRBV12-4|.|.
CASIRQATEAFF
TGTGCCAGCATAAGGCAGGCGACTGAAGCTTTCTTT
>TRBJ2-2|TRBV7-2|.|.
CASSLDPGGSGELFF
TGTGCCAGCAGCTTAGACCCAGGCGGGTCCGGGGAGCTGTTTTTT
>TRBJ2-5|TRBV5-4|.|.
CASSLLAVEETQYF
TGTGCCAGCAGCTTGTTGGCTGTGGAGGAGACCCAGTACTTC
>TRBJ2-7|TRBV7-2|.|.
CASSSRPLHSYEQYF
TGTGCCAGCAGCTCTAGGCCCCTCCACAGCTACGAGCAGTACTTC
>TRBJ1-3|TRBV10-1|.|.
CASMADPAGGNTIYF
TGCGCCAGCATGGCAGACCCCGCAGGAGGAAACACCATATATTTT
>TRBJ2-7|TRBV9|once|.
CASSVAAVSSYEQYF
TGTGCCAGCAGCGTAGCCGCAGTGAGCTCCTACGAGCAGTACTTC
>TRBJ1-2|TRBV6-2/TRBV6-3|.|TRBD1
CASSPGQGDGYTF
TGTGCCAGCAGCCCCGGACAGGGGGATGGCTACACCTTC
>TRBJ2-1|TRBV4-3|.|TRBD2
CASSQGLAVGPDNEQFF
TGCGCCAGCAGCCAGGGACTAGCGGTGGGTCCGGACAATGAGCAGTTCTTC
>TRBJ2-7|TRBV5-1|.|TRBD2
CASSFSGAAYEQYF
TGCGCCAGCAGCTTTAGCGGGGCTGCCTACGAGCAGTACTTC
>TRBJ1-1|TRBV6-1|.|.
CASSDPGAIGNTEAFF
TGTGCCAGCAGTGACCCGGGGGCAATTGGGAACACTGAAGCTTTCTTT
>TRBJ2-1|TRBV7-3|.|.
CASSLGASSDEQFF
TGTGCCAGCAGCTTAGGGGCCTCTAGCGACGAGCAGTTCTTC
>TRBJ2-5|TRBV30|.|.
CAWSRPGHQETQYF
TGTGCCTGGAGTCGTCCGGGACACCAAGAGACCCAGTACTTC
>TRBJ2-5|TRBV12-3/TRBV12-4|.|.
CASSFGGAETQYF
TGTGCCAGCAGTTTTGGGGGGGCTGAGACCCAGTACTTC
>TRBJ1-3|TRBV6-1|.|.
CASSEMSTVGNTIYF
TGTGCCAGCAGTGAAATGAGTACGGTCGGAAACACCATATATTTT
>TRBJ1-5|TRBV7-9|few|.
CASSSDSAGYLEPQHF
TGTGCCAGCAGCTCGGACTCGGCAGGGTATTTGGAGCCCCAGCATTTT
>TRBJ2-7|TRBV30|.|TRBD1
CAWSVVTGMAYEQYF
TGTGCCTGGAGTGTCGTGACAGGGATGGCCTACGAGCAGTACTTC
>TRBJ2-6|TRBV5-1|.|.
CASSLYRALSGANVLTF
TGCGCCAGCAGCTTGTACAGGGCCCTCTCTGGGGCCAACGTCCTGACTTTC
>TRBJ1-2|TRBV30|.|.
CAWIEATWGYTF
TGTGCCTGGATCGAGGCCACCTGGGGCTACACCTTC
>TRBJ2-7|TRBV5-1|.|.
CASSPGTGPVNYEQYF
TGCGCCAGCAGCCCGGGAACGGGCCCCGTCAACTACGAGCAGTACTTC
>TRBJ2-2|TRBV5-1|few|TRBD2
CASSPRSPAGTGELFF
TGCGCCAGCAGTCCGAGGAGCCCAGCGGGAACCGGGGAGCTGTTTTTT
>TRBJ1-3|TRBV19|few|.
CASNIGNTIYF
TGTGCCAGTAATATTGGAAACACCATATATTTT
>TRBJ1-5|TRBV24-1|once|TRBD1
CATSDPGQGWHF
TGTGCCACCAGTGACCCGGGACAGGGATGGCATTTT
>TRBJ2-3|TRBV15|.|TRBD2
CATSSSGSTDTQYF
TGTGCCACCAGCAGTAGCGGGAGCACAGATACGCAGTATTTT
>TRBJ2-1|TRBV6-5|.|.
CASSLRTVTYNEQFF
TGTGCCAGCAGCCTTAGGACAGTTACCTACAATGAGCAGTTCTTC
>TRBJ1-1|TRBV7-2|.|.
CASSLAGLGGTEAFF
TGTGCCAGCAGCTTAGCGGGGCTAGGGGGCACTGAAGCTTTCTTT
>TRBJ1-1|TRBV6-6|.|.
CASTYRVNTEAFF
TGTGCCAGCACCTACAGGGTAAACACTGAAGCTTTCTTT
>TRBJ1-2|TRBV30|once|.
CAWSTGGGAHYGYTF
TGTGCCTGGAGTACCGGAGGAGGCGCCCACTATGGCTACACCTTC
>TRBJ1-1|TRBV20-1|.|.
CSARDYTEAFF
TGCAGTGCTAGAGATTACACTGAAGCTTTCTTT
>TRBJ2-7|TRBV18|.|.
CASSPLGEEGGQYF
TGTGCCAGCTCACCACTCGGGGAAGAGGGGGGGCAGTACTTC
>TRBJ1-3|TRBV6-5|.|.
CASTLVVGGNTIYF
TGTGCCAGCACCCTAGTAGTCGGTGGAAACACCATATATTTT
>TRBJ2-3|TRBV3-1/TRBV3-2|.|.
CASSLLPRVSTTDTQYF
TGTGCCAGCAGCCTTCTACCTAGGGTTAGCACCACAGATACGCAGTATTTT
>TRBJ1-6|TRBV24-1|.|.
CATISRSSYNSPLHF
TGTGCCACGATTTCAAGAAGCTCCTATAATTCACCCCTCCACTTT
>TRBJ1-2|TRBV6-2/TRBV6-3|.|.
CASSKTDSYGYTF
TGTGCCAGCAGTAAAACCGACAGCTATGGCTACACCTTC
>TRBJ1-1|TRBV12-3/TRBV12-4|.|.
CASSLTLVTEAFF
TGTGCCAGCAGTTTGACCCTCGTCACTGAAGCTTTCTTT
>TRBJ2-1|TRBV19|.|TRBD2
CASGAGGAGPHEQFF
TGTGCCAGTGGGGCGGGGGGAGCGGGACCCCATGAGCAGTTCTTC
>TRBJ2-1|TRBV27|.|TRBD2
CASSWESSGRAPGEQFF
TGTGCCAGCAGTTGGGAGTCTAGCGGGAGGGCTCCGGGAGAGCAGTTCTTC
>TRBJ1-2|TRBV30|.|.
CACIKGTGSNYGYTF
TGTGCCTGCATAAAAGGAACAGGGTCTAACTATGGCTACACCTTC
>TRBJ2-1|TRBV7-9|once|TRBD2
CASSLGTSDYNEQFF
TGTGCCAGCAGCCTCGGGACTAGCGATTACAATGAGCAGTTCTTC
>TRBJ1-5|TRBV9|.|TRBD1
CASSAGQGPTNQPQHF
TGTGCCAGCAGCGCGGGACAGGGTCCAACCAATCAGCCCCAGCATTTT
>TRBJ2-1|TRBV9|.|.
CASRPGDSAYNEQFF
TGTGCCAGCAGACCGGGAGACTCGGCCTACAATGAGCAGTTCTTC
>TRBJ2-5|TRBV5-1|.|TRBD2
CASSLVAGVGETQYF
TGCGCCAGCAGCTTGGTTGCGGGAGTAGGGGAGACCCAGTACTTC
>TRBJ2-3|TRBV11-2|.|.
CASSFGGSTDTQYF
TGTGCCAGCAGCTTCGGGGGTAGCACAGATACGCAGTATTTT
>TRBJ1-6|TRBV5-1|.|.
CASSQTLDLSPLHF
TGCGCCAGCAGCCAGACTCTGGACCTTTCACCCCTCCACTTT
>TRBJ2-6|TRBV11-3|.|.
CASSLDPGANVLTF
TGTGCCAGCAGCTTAGATCCTGGGGCCAACGTCCTGACTTTC
>TRBJ2-2|TRBV2|.|TRBD1
CASSEDRGHGTGELFF
TGTGCCAGCAGTGAAGACAGGGGGCATGGCACCGGGGAGCTGTTTTTT
>TRBJ1-2|TRBV6-5|.|TRBD1
CASSYGQGNGYTF
TGTGCCAGCAGTTACGGACAGGGGAATGGCTACACCTTC
>TRBJ1-3|TRBV11-3|.|.
CASSLGGAGNTIYF
TGTGCCAGCAGCTTGGGGGGCGCTGGAAACACCATATATTTT
>TRBJ1-3|TRBV25-1|.|.
CASSEFEGVSGNTIYF
TGTGCCAGCAGTGAATTCGAGGGGGTCTCTGGAAACACCATATATTTT
>TRBJ2-3|TRBV18|.|TRBD2
CASSPGLALDTQYF
TGTGCCAGCTCACCAGGACTAGCGCTAGATACGCAGTATTTT
>TRBJ1-3|TRBV5-8|.|TRBD1
CASSLEGGPGNTIYF
TGTGCCAGCAGCTTGGAAGGGGGCCCCGGGAACACCATATATTTT
>TRBJ1-6|TRBV20-1|.|.
CSASRGKDSPLHF
TGCAGTGCTAGTAGAGGGAAAGATTCACCCCTCCACTTT
>TRBJ2-1|TRBV21-1|.|.
CASSKGSAGGSYNEQFF
TGTGCCAGCAGCAAAGGATCAGCGGGAGGGTCCTACAATGAGCAGTTCTTC
>TRBJ2-2|TRBV7-7|.|.
CASSANTGELFF
TGTGCCAGCAGCGCGAACACCGGGGAGCTGTTTTTT
>TRBJ1-2|TRBV24-1|.|.
CATSDAGAFYGYTF
TGTGCCACCAGTGACGCCGGGGCCTTCTATGGCTACACCTTC